The source of this TCR beta chain is a study of T cells in localized non-small cell lung cancer. Study-level results: A single tumor region was sequenced, leaving heterogeneity possible.

On this clone: Antigen specificity is unknown.

Germline loops: CDR1 SGHRS, CDR2 YFSETQ. The V and J ends lost 6 bases and 0 bases respectively, with 14 bases between them. This CDR3 contains 15 residues. Profiled with immunoSEQ multiplex PCR; TCRdb holds only in-frame clones, not every one. This table has some 71,000 clones, 84% appearing once. The V and J genes are TRBV5-1 and TRBJ2-3, with D perhaps assigned TRBD1 or TRBD2 (5 bases each). The source of this sequence is a female donor older than 55 with stage I lung adenocarcinoma. The input for sequencing was peripheral blood, taken before any cancer treatment. The DNA of the CDR3 is TGCGCCAGCACCCCGGGGCGGAGAAGCACAGATACGCAGTATTTT. Protein sequence: CASTPGRRSTDTQYF.